The clone carrying this T cell receptor beta chain came up a few times. Researchers amplified the TCR beta CDR3 regions from RNA transcripts. RT-PCR in the first round (using the HTBI primer set) targeted the TCR CDR3. TCRdb re-called the multiplex PCR reads through MiXCR, storing one row per CDR3 protein. The profile covers 450,000 to 650,000 distinct CDR3 sequences, with over 15% appearing a single time and 15% to 20% taken by the ten largest. This record belongs to a study of T cells in Graves' hyperthyroidism and ophthalmopathy. Used for diagnoses were clinical symptoms, serum thyroxine and TRAb, thyroid ultrasound and orbital computed tomography. The CDR3 extends over 13 amino acids. V was trimmed by 4 bases and J by 2 bases, leaving 9 bases between them. Germline V CDR1 and CDR2: MNHNS, SASEGT.

The sequence was obtained from a young woman with Graves' ophthalmopathy. The sample comprised blood. The chain is built from TRBV6-1 and TRBJ2-7; D perhaps matches TRBD2 (6 bases). This CDR3 is CASSASVTYEQYF. The CDR3 DNA reads TGTGCCAGCAGTGCTAGCGTAACCTACGAGCAGTACTTC.